Included here is one T cell receptor (beta chain) sequence, with context. It was with random hexamers that roughly 0.45 to 1 ug RNA was reverse transcribed. One entry per CDR3 protein results from TCRdb running MiXCR on the immunoSEQ multiplex PCR reads. The data contain some 150,000 distinct CDR3 sequences, roughly 94% of them singletons. There are 16 residues in the CDR3. The V gene end was trimmed by 2 bases and the J gene end by 0 bases; junction bases not matched to a gene: 2. Germline V gene sequence: CDR1 SGDLS, CDR2 YYNGEE. This sample is part of a study of CD8 T cells in Susac syndrome. The rearrangement joins TRBV9 to TRBJ2-6; 7 nucleotides match TRBD2. Sequences were obtained from CD8+ T cells from PBMCs. This sequence was found in a human donor with multiple sclerosis. CDR3 DNA sequence: TGTGCCAGCAGCGTTTCGGGGGGCTCTGGGGCCAACGTCCTGACTTTC. Translation gives CASSVSGGSGANVLTF. The full variable domain, in which reference TRBV9 and TRBJ2-6 provide the parts outside the CDR3, is DSGVTQTPKHLITATGQRVTLRCSPRSGDLSVYWYQQSLDQGLQFLIQYYNGEERAKGNILERFSAQQFPDLHSELNLSSLELGDSALYFCASSVSGGSGANVLTFGAGSRLTVL.